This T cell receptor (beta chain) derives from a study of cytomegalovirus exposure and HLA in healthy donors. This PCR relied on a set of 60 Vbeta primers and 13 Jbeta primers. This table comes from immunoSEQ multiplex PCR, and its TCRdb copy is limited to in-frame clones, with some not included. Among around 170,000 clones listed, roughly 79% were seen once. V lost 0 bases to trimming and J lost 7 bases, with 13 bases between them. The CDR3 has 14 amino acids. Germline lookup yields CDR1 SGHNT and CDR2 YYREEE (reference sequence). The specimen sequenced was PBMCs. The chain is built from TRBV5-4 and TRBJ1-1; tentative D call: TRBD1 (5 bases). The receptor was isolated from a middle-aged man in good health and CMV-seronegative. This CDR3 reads CASSLVPGVGEAFF. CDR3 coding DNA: TGTGCCAGCAGCTTGGTACCGGGGGTTGGTGAAGCTTTCTTT.